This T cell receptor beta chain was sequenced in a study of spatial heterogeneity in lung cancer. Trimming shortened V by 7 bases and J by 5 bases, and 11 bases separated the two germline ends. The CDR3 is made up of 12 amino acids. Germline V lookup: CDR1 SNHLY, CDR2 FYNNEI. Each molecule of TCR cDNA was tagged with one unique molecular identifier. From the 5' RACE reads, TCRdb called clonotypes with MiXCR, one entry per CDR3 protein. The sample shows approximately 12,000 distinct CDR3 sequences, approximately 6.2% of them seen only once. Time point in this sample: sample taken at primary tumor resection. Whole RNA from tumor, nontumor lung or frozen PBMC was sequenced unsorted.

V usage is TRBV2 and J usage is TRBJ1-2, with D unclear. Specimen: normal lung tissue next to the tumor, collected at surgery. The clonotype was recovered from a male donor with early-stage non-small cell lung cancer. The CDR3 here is CASKIGDYGYTF. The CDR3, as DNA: TGTGCCAGCAAAATCGGGGATTATGGCTACACCTTC.